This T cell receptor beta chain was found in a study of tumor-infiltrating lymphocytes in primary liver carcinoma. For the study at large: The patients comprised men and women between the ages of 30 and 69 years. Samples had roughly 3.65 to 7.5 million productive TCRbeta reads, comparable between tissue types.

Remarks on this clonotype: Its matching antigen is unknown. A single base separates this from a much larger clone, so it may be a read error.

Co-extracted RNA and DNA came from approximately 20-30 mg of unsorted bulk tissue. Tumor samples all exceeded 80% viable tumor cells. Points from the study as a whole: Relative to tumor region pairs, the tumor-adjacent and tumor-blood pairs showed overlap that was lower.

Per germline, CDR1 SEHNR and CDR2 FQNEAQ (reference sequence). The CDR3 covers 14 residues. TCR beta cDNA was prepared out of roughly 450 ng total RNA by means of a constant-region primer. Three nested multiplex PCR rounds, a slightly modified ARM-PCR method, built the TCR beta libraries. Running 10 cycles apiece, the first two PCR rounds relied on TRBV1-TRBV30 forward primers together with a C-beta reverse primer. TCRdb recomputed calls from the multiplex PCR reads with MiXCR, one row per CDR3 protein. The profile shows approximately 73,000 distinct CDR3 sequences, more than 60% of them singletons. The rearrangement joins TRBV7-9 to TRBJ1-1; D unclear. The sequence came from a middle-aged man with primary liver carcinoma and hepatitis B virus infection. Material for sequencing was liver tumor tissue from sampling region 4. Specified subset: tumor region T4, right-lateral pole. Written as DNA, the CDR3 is TGTCCCAGCAGCGCGGCGGTCGCTCCTTTACTGGCTTTCTTT. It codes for CPSSAAVAPLLAFF.